The text below deals with one T cell receptor beta chain. This record comes from a study of control samples from healthy donors and cancer patients. Germline V gene sequence: CDR1 MDHEN, CDR2 SYDVKM. J gave up 5 bases and V 2 bases, and 7 bases lay outside the gene matches. The CDR3 length is 15 residues. Measured with immunoSEQ multiplex PCR; TCRdb has only the in-frame clones, and not every one. The sample lists just over 150,000 clones; roughly 90% were seen once. Material for sequencing was blood. The V gene is TRBV28, the J gene TRBJ2-7; 9 bases match TRBD2. The receptor's source is a man between 25 and 39 years old in good health. The CDR3 region is CASSLTLAGFDEQYF. The CDR3 bases are TGTGCCAGCAGTTTAACACTAGCGGGCTTCGACGAGCAGTACTTC.